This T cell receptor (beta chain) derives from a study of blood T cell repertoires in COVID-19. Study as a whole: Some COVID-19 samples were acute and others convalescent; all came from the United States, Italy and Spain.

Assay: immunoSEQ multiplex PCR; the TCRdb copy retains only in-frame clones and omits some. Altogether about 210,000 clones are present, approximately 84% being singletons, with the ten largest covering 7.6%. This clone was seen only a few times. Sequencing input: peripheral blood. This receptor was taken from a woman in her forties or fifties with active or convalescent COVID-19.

The CDR3 DNA is TGCAGTGCTAGTCTAGCGGGAGGGCCCTCAGATACGCAGTATTTT. Translation gives CSASLAGGPSDTQYF. J is TRBJ2-3 and V is TRBV20-1; TRBD2 matches 12 bases. V shed 3 bases, J shed 4 bases, and the junction held 5 bases outside the gene matches. The CDR3 is made up of 15 amino acids. Germline lookup yields CDR1 DFQATT and CDR2 SNEGSKA (reference sequence).